Reported below is one TCR beta chain. This sample was included in a study of control samples from healthy donors and cancer patients. The assay was immunoSEQ multiplex PCR, and TCRdb's table has in-frame clones only and misses some. The data show tens of thousands of clones, approximately 88% seen once. V was clipped by 9 bases and J by 3 bases, with 8 bases between them. The germline V gene encodes CDR1 MGHDK and CDR2 SYGVNS. The CDR3 spans 12 residues. This sequence was found in a woman aged 45-59 years with lung cancer. The chain links TRBV25-1 to TRBJ2-2; tentatively, D is TRBD2 (5 bases). Specimen: PBMCs. CDR3 amino acids: CASTRDTGELFF. CDR3 nucleotide sequence: TGTGCCAGTACTAGGGACACCGGGGAGCTGTTTTTT.